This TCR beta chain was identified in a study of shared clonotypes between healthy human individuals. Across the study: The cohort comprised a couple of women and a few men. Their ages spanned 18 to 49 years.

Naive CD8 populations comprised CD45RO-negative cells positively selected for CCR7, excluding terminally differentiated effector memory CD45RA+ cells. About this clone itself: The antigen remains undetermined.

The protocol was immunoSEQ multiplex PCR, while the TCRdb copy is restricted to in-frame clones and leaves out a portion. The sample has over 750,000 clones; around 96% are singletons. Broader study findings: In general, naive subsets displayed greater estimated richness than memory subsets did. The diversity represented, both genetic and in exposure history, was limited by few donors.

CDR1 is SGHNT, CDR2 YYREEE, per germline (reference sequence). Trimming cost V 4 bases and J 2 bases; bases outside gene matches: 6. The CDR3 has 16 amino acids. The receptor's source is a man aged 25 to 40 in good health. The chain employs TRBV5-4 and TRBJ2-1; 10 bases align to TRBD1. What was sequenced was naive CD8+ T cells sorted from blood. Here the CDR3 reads CASSPRQGAPYNEQFF. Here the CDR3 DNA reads TGTGCCAGCAGCCCACGACAGGGGGCCCCCTACAATGAGCAGTTCTTC.